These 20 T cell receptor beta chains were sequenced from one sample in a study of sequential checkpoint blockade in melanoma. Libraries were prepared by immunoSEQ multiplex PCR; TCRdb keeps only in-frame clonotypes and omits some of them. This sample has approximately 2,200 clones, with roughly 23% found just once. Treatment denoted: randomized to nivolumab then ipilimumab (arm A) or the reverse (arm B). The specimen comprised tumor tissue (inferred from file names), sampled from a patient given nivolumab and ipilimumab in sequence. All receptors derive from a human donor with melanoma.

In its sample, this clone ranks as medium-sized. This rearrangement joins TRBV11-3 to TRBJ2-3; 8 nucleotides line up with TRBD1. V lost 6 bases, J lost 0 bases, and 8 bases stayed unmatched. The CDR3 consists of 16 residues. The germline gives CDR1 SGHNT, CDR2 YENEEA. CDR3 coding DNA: TGTGCCAGCAGTTACCTGGGGGACAGGAGCACAGATACGCAGTATTTT. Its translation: CASSYLGDRSTDTQYF. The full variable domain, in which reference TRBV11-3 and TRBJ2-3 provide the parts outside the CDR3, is EAGVVQSPRYKIIEKKQPVAFWCNPISGHNTLYWYLQNLGQGPELLIRYENEEAVDDSQLPKDRFSAERLKGVDSTLKIQPAELGDSAVYLCASSYLGDRSTDTQYFGPGTRLTVL.

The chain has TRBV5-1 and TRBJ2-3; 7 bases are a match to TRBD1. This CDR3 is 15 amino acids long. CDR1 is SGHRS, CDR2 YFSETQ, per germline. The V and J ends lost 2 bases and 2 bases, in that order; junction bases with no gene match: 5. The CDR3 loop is CASSFLGQHTDTQYF. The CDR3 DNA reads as TGCGCCAGCAGCTTTCTGGGACAGCACACAGATACGCAGTATTTT.

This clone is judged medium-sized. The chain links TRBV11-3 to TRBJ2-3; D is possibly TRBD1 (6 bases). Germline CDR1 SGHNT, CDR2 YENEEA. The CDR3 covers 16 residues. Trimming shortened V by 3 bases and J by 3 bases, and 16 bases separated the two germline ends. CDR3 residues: CASSFGTFSVTDTQYF. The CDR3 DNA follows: TGTGCCAGCAGCTTCGGGACATTTTCGGTAACAGATACGCAGTATTTT.

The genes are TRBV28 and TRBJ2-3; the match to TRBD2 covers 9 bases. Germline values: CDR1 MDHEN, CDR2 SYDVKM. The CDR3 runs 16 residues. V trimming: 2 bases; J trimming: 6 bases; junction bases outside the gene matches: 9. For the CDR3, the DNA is TGTGCCAGCAGTTTACAAGCGGGGGGAGCTGCGGATACGCAGTATTTT. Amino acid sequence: CASSLQAGGAADTQYF. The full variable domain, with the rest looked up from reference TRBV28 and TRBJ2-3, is DVKVTQSSRYLVKRTGEKVFLECVQDMDHENMFWYRQDPGLGLRLIYFSYDVKMKEKGDIPEGYSVSREKKERFSLILESASTNQTSMYLCASSLQAGGAADTQYFGPGTRLTVL.

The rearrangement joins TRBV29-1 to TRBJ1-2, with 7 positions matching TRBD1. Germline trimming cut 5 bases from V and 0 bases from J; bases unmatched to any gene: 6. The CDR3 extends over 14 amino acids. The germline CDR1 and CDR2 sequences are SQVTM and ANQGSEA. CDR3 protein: CSVYRGPPNYGYTF. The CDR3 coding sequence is TGCAGCGTTTACAGGGGCCCTCCTAACTATGGCTACACCTTC.

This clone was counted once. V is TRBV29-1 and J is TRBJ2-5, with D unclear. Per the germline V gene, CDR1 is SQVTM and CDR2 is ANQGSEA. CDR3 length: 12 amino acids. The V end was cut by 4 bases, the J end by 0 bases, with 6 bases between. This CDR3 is CSVASYQETQYF. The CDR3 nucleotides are TGCAGCGTTGCCTCGTACCAAGAGACCCAGTACTTC.

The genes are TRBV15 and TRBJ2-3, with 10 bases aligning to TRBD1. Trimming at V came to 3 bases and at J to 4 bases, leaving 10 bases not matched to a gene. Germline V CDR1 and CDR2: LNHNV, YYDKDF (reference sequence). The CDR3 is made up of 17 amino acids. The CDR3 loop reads CATSRLLTGGLADTQYF. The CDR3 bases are TGTGCCACCAGCAGGCTATTGACAGGGGGCTTAGCAGATACGCAGTATTTT.

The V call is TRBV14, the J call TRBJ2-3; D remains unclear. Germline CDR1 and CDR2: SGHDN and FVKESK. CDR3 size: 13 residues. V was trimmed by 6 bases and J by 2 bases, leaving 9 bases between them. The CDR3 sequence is CASSPTFTDTQYF. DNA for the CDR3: TGTGCCAGCAGTCCGACCTTCACAGATACGCAGTATTTT.

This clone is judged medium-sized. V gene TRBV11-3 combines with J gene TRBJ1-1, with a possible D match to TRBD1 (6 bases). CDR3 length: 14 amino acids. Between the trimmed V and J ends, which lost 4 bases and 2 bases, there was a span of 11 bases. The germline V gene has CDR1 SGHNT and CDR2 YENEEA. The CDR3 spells CASSSAGTNTEAFF. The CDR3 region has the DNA TGTGCCAGCAGCTCCGCCGGGACAAACACTGAAGCTTTCTTT.

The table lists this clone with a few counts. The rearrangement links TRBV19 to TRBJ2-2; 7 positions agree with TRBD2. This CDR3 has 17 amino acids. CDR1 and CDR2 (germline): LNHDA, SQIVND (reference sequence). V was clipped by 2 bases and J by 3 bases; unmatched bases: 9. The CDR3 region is CASSIPSGPFHTGELFF. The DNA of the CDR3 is TGTGCCAGTAGTATACCTAGCGGCCCTTTTCACACCGGGGAGCTGTTTTTT.

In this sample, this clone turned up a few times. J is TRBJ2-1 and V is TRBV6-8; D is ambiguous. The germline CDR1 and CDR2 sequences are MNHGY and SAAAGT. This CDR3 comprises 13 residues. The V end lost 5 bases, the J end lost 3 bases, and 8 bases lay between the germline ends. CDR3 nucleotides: TGTGCCAGCAGTGACCAGGACTACAATGAGCAGTTCTTC. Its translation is CASSDQDYNEQFF.

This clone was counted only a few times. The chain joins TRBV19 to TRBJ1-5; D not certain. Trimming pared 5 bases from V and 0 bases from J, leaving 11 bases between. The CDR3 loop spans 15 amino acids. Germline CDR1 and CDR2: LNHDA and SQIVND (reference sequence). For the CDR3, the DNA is TGTGCCAGTAGTGTCTCCATGAATAGCAATCAGCCCCAGCATTTT. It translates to CASSVSMNSNQPQHF. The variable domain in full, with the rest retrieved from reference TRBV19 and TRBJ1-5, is DGGITQSPKYLFRKEGQNVTLSCEQNLNHDAMYWYRQDPGQGLRLIYYSQIVNDFQKGDIAEGYSVSREKKESFPLTVTSAQKNPTAFYLCASSVSMNSNQPQHFGDGTRLSIL.

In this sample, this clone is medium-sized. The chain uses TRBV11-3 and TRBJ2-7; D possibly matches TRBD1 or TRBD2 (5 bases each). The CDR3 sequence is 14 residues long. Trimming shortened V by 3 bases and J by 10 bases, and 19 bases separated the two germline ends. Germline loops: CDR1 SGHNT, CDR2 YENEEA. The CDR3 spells CASSLWSTGDPQYF. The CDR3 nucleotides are TGTGCCAGCAGCTTGTGGTCGACCGGGGACCCACAGTACTTC. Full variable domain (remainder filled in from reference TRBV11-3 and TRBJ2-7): EAGVVQSPRYKIIEKKQPVAFWCNPISGHNTLYWYLQNLGQGPELLIRYENEEAVDDSQLPKDRFSAERLKGVDSTLKIQPAELGDSAVYLCASSLWSTGDPQYFGPGTRLTVT.

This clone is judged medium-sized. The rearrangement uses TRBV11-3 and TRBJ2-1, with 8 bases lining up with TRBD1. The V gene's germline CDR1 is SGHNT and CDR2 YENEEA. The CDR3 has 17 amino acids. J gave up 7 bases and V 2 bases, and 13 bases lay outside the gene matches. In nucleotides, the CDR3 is TGTGCCAGCAGCTTATACCCAGGGACAGGACATTTGAATGAGCAGTTCTTC. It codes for CASSLYPGTGHLNEQFF.

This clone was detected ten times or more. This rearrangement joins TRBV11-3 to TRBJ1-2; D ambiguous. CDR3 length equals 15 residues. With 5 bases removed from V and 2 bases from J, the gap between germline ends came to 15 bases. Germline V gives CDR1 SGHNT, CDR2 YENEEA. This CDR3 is CASSPAGWENYGYTF. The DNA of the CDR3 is TGTGCCAGCAGCCCGGCCGGGTGGGAAAACTATGGCTACACCTTC.

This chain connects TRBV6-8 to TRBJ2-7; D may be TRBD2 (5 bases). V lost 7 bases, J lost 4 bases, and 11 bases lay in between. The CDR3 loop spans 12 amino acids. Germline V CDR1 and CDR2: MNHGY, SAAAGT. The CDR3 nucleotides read TGTGCCAGCAATGGACTTGCTTACGAGCAGTACTTC. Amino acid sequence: CASNGLAYEQYF.

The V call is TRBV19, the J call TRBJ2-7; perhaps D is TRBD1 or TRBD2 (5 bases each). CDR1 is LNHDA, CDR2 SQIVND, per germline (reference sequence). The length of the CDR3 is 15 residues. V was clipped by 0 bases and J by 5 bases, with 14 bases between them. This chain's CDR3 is CASSIEGHRRDEQYF. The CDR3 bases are TGTGCCAGTAGTATAGAGGGGCACAGGCGGGACGAGCAGTACTTC.

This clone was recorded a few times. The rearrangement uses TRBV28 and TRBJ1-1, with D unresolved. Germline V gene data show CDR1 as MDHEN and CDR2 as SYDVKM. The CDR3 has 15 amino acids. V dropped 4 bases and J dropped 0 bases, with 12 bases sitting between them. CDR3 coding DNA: TGTGCCAGCAGTTCCCTTTCGGACCTGAACACTGAAGCTTTCTTT. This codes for CASSSLSDLNTEAFF.

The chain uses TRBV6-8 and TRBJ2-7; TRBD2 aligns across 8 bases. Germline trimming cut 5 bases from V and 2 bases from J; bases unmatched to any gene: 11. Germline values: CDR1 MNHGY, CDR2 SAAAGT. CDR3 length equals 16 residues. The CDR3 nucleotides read TGTGCCAGCAGTCCCGGGGGGGGGCTCGCGGCCTACGAGCAGTACTTC. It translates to CASSPGGGLAAYEQYF.

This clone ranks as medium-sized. Here the CDR3 DNA reads TGTGCCAGCAGCTTACGTACAGGGGGCTACAATGAGCAGTTCTTC. Its translation is CASSLRTGGYNEQFF. The chain employs TRBV11-3 and TRBJ2-1; TRBD1 matches at 8 bases. The germline gives CDR1 SGHNT, CDR2 YENEEA. Losses at the gene ends were 2 bases for V and 3 bases for J; bases not matched to a gene: 3. The CDR3 is 15 residues long.